This T cell receptor beta chain was captured in a study of Graves' ophthalmopathy and Graves' hyperthyroidism. The study's findings and limits: Among expanded thyroid clonotypes above 0.001 frequency, most also occurred in blood.

This clonotype appeared many times. What it binds is not known. An approximately 10 ml volume of fresh peripheral blood provided the PBMCs. Amplifying from RNA transcripts, the study obtained TCR beta CDR3 regions. RT-PCR with HTBI primers came first, then second-round multiplex PCR. TCRdb reprocessed the multiplex PCR reads via MiXCR and lists one record per CDR3 protein. Found here are hundreds of thousands of distinct CDR3 sequences, approximately 39% of them singletons; the top ten hold over 2.5%. The germline gives CDR1 SGHVS, CDR2 FNYEAQ. This CDR3 region has 17 residues. The V gene end was trimmed by 2 bases and the J gene end by 0 bases; junction bases not matched to a gene: 6.

Source material: peripheral blood. This chain joins TRBV7-6 and TRBJ2-2; 7 bases match TRBD1. The TCR was taken from an adult man with Graves' ophthalmopathy. For the CDR3, the DNA is TGTGCCAGCAGCTTACCAATCGACAGGGCGAACACCGGGGAGCTGTTTTTT. Its translation: CASSLPIDRANTGELFF.